This T cell receptor (beta chain) is from a study of neurological immune-mediated disorders. This clonotype has only a few counts. A read error may be the cause here, since a much bigger clone is one base away. 5'RACE employing 10-nucleotide random UMIs yielded the cDNA. MiXCR was run by TCRdb on the 5' RACE reads, yielding one entry per CDR3 protein. The sample has roughly 70,000 distinct CDR3 sequences; roughly 5.5% are singletons. Germline assignment: CDR1 ENHRY and CDR2 SYGVKD. The CDR3 is made up of 16 amino acids. This chain uses TRBV10-3 with TRBJ1-3; D gene uncertain. The sequence came from a woman in her twenties or thirties with multiple sclerosis. Sequenced sample: PBMCs. The CDR3 nucleotides are TGTGCCATCAGTGAGTTGGACGGTAGCTCTGGAAAAACCATATATTTT. It is translated as CAISELDGSSGKTIYF.